This T cell receptor beta chain was recorded in a study of shared clonotypes between healthy human individuals. Study observations and caveats: Clonotypes not shared had lower generation probabilities than those common to all four donors. Depth was large, yet rarefaction showed that sorted-subset sequencing was incomplete.

On this clone itself: The antigen remains undetermined.

The length of the CDR3 is 13 residues. The V gene's germline CDR1 is SGHTA and CDR2 FQGNSA. The germline V and J ends were trimmed by 5 bases and 2 bases, with 9 bases remaining between them. Evenly divided among several immunoSEQ plates was the genomic DNA of each subset. TCRdb's copy holds only in-frame clones and misses some; the assay was immunoSEQ multiplex PCR. In the table there are a few million clones, 90% to 95% of which are singletons. This TCR was sampled from a man aged 18 to 29 in good health. The source material was naive CD4+ T cells sorted from blood. Sample subset: CD45RA+ positively selected. The V call is TRBV7-2, the J call TRBJ2-5; D is undetermined. This chain's CDR3 is CASSPTSQETQYF. The CDR3 bases are TGTGCCAGCAGCCCGACGTCTCAAGAGACCCAGTACTTC.